The sequence of this TCR beta chain was determined in a study of T cells in Graves' hyperthyroidism and ophthalmopathy. Study-level background: At the time of initial diagnosis and before any treatment, peripheral blood was collected.

Trimming took off 1 base at V and 5 bases at J, with 2 bases between the two ends. Germline CDR1 is LGHDT and CDR2 is YNNKEL (reference sequence). The length of the CDR3 is 12 residues. TCR beta CDR3 region amplification was performed from RNA transcripts. An initial round of RT-PCR targeting the TCR CDR3 relied on the HTBI primer set. TCRdb passed the multiplex PCR reads through MiXCR, listing each CDR3 protein once. The sample lists about 700,000 distinct CDR3 sequences, approximately 14% occurring once. Ten or more counts support this clonotype. Hyperthyroidism was newly diagnosed in patients aged 18 to 65 (duration under 2 months). Exclusions: uncontrolled infection, other autoimmune disease, pregnancy, lactation. Clinical symptoms, serum thyroxine and TRAb, thyroid ultrasound and orbital computed tomography together formed the diagnostic basis.

The chain links TRBV3-1 to TRBJ2-2; no reliable D call. The TCR originated in a woman aged 18-35 years with Graves' hyperthyroidism. The sequenced sample was blood. CDR3 residues: CASSQGTGELFF. The CDR3 DNA is TGTGCCAGCAGCCAAGGAACCGGGGAGCTGTTTTTT.